This TCR beta chain came from a study of blood T cells in healthy people across ages (dated by TCRdb to 2013 to 2016). Describing the broader study: Template switching captured roughly one uniquely barcoded TCR beta cDNA molecule per two T cells in model experiments. Using deep sequencing normalized with unique cDNA molecular identifiers, the study measured how TCR beta repertoire diversity changes with age. Four age groups were formed from the donors: young (average approximately 15 years), middle-aged (less than 40), aged (about 62) and long-lived (around 80). To avoid experimental bias, donors of different ages were spread randomly across the sequencing lanes. Using the same blood draw, the study looked at two additional independent replicas of 1 million unique cDNA reads for two donors, one aged 18 to 30 and the other aged 80 or older. Results and caveats for the whole study, not just this receptor: Compared with the aged group, more naive CD4+ T cells, fewer expanded clones and increased TCR diversity were shown by the long-lived group, suggesting age selection. A strong correlation was found between observed TCR beta diversity and the percentage of naive T cells measured by flow cytometry. Bulk unsorted PBMC profiling prevented conclusive comparison of naive and antigen-experienced compartments. Estimates of total diversity based on one million sequenced T cells were regarded as lower bounds and as underestimates. Donor CMV infection status was unknown, potentially confounding age-related changes in expanded clonotypes. Observed TCR beta diversity per million T cells fell roughly linearly with age, and a significant reduction was already apparent by age roughly 40.

The CDR3 measures 13 amino acids from cysteine to phenylalanine. The sequence is cut down to CDR3 DNA, 39 bases in frame from base 1. CDR1 MDHEN and CDR2 SYDVKM were looked up in the germline V gene. V drops 7 bases and J drops 4 bases, leaving 11 bases in between. As to this clonotype: This clone's antigen is unknown. No base-level quality is on record; no much larger clone is a single base apart.

The protocol used for the library was 5' RACE. TCRdb names Illumina HiSeq 2500 as the instrument used. A second PCR of about 6 to 11 cycles was performed with a sample-barcoded 5' primer and a J-beta primer mix. Each TCR beta cDNA molecule received a unique molecular identifier from a template-switch 5' adaptor carrying 12 random nucleotides. Each sample yielded at least 2.5 million CDR3-containing paired-end reads. All of the RNA was converted into first-strand cDNA using the Mint cDNA synthesis kit, with a TRBC-specific oligonucleotide serving as the primer. Following uracil-DNA glycosylase treatment, a first 18-cycle PCR with universal primers M1SS and BC2_uni_R was performed on all cDNA. The paper's processing steps were these. Each sample was normalized by randomly selecting 1 million high-quality reads, each carrying a distinct molecular identifier. Instead of being binned into consensus sequences, reads that shared molecular identifiers were thrown out. CDR3 identification, clonotype clustering and error correction used MiTCR with a Q25 quality threshold and the strictest error-elimination algorithm. A nonparametric unseen species model with Euler transformation was used to estimate lower-bound total TCR beta diversity. Using fastp at Q25 and MiXCR, TCRdb reprocessed the public reads and kept productive beta chains. Each CDR3 protein gets just one entry, which takes the most common genes and DNA from the rows behind it. These V and J calls are TCRdb output, not the study's own analysis. This sample is represented by about 680,000 distinct CDR3 sequences; around 48% of them were singletons. The ten largest clones represent roughly 30% of the sample.

The roughly 37 donors, aged roughly 6 to 100 years, were systemically healthy Caucasian individuals from Russia. Ten milliliters of peripheral blood were drawn from each donor into EDTA-treated Vacutainer tubes. Ficoll-Paque density-gradient centrifugation was used to isolate PBMCs, with at least 7 million per sample. Trizol reagent was used to extract total RNA from the PBMCs, yielding at least 5.5 micrograms per sample. For every donor, an aliquot of PBMCs went through flow cytometry to measure the percentages of naive CD45RAhigh/CD27high T cells. This receptor was taken from a woman in her fifties or sixties in good health. The rearrangement joined TRBV28 to TRBJ2-1, with the D gene uncertain. Sequencing was carried out using blood. The nucleotides are TGTGCCAGCACAGCCACCCTTTACAATGAGCAGTTCTTC. Its protein is CASTATLYNEQFF.